This passage covers 3 T cell receptor beta chains from one sample sequenced in a study of the immune and genomic landscape of osteosarcoma. Sequenced by immunoSEQ multiplex PCR; TCRdb stores in-frame clones only, minus some. The table records about 1,100 clones, around three quarters of them present only once. Sequencing was performed on primary tumor tissue from soft tissue. The receptor set was obtained from a young man with osteosarcoma.

The chain uses TRBV5-4 and TRBJ1-1; possible D gene TRBD1, 6 bases. V shed 4 bases and J shed 1 base, with 8 bases lying between them. The CDR3 has 13 residues. Germline CDR1 and CDR2: SGHNT and YYREEE (reference sequence). The CDR3 DNA reads as TGTGCCAGCAGCGTGACAGGGAACACTGAAGCTTTCTTT. Translated: CASSVTGNTEAFF.

V is TRBV19 and J is TRBJ1-2, with D possibly TRBD1 on 5 matching bases. Trimming took off 7 bases at V and 7 bases at J, with 22 bases between the two ends. The CDR3 contains 15 residues. Germline loops: CDR1 LNHDA, CDR2 SQIVND (reference sequence). The CDR3, as DNA: TGTGCCAGTACTCCCCCGGGGGTCCGAAGTTCTGGCTACACCTTC. This translates into CASTPPGVRSSGYTF. Looking up the rest from reference TRBV19 and TRBJ1-2 gives the full variable domain: DGGITQSPKYLFRKEGQNVTLSCEQNLNHDAMYWYRQDPGQGLRLIYYSQIVNDFQKGDIAEGYSVSREKKESFPLTVTSAQKNPTAFYLCASTPPGVRSSGYTFGSGTRLTVV.

The J gene is TRBJ2-7, the V gene TRBV11-1; TRBD1 matches 7 bases. Germline CDR1 SGHAT, CDR2 FQDESV (reference sequence). V was pared by 0 bases and J by 3 bases, with 5 bases of the junction left unmatched. The CDR3 covers 15 residues. CDR3 region: CASSLAPGQIYEQYF. CDR3 DNA: TGTGCCAGCAGCTTAGCCCCGGGACAGATCTACGAGCAGTACTTC.